The present TCR beta chain was sequenced within a study of glioma-infiltrating T cells. Background on the study: Low-grade gliomas were grade II; glioblastomas were grade IV at initial diagnosis.

Amplification of TCR alpha and beta CDR3 regions from RNA used iRepertoire nested multiplex PCR. In TCRdb, the multiplex PCR reads were re-called with MiXCR into one record per CDR3 protein. This sample carries roughly 350,000 distinct CDR3 sequences, more than 35% of them seen once, and the ten largest clones take 9.5% to 15%. Regarding the study as a whole: Patients with low tissue-blood divergence carried a signature set of shared blood CDR3 motifs.

Trimming removed 0 bases at V and 14 bases at J, with 11 bases between. The germline gives CDR1 DFQATT, CDR2 SNEGSKA (reference sequence). The CDR3 contains 11 residues. To note about this clonotype: What it binds is unknown.

The TCR originated in a human donor with low-grade glioma or glioblastoma, undergoing nonglioma brain surgery, or in good health (not recorded which). This sequence joins TRBV20-1 and TRBJ2-1; the D gene could be TRBD1 or TRBD2 (5 bases each). The specimen sequenced was glioma tissue, nonneoplastic brain tissue, or PBMCs (not recorded which). The CDR3 sequence is CSARDPGQEFF. CDR3 DNA sequence: TGCAGTGCTAGAGATCCGGGGCAGGAGTTCTTC.